This paragraph covers one T cell receptor beta chain sequence. As handled by the study authors: The assay estimated nucleated cells by amplifying reference gene primers. TCRdb's copy holds only in-frame clones and misses some; the assay was immunoSEQ multiplex PCR. From that table come the V and J calls and clone size; the DNA was used to work out D and trimming. The table has 250,000 to 300,000 clones, around nine tenths seen once. This entry is derived from a study of blood T cell repertoires in COVID-19. Whole-study context: Sample material is recorded as cDNA or gDNA derived from T cells, B-cell-depleted T cells, or PBMCs.

Trimming took 7 bases from V and 2 from J; bases not matched to a gene: 8. This CDR3 region has 15 residues. CDR1 is LNHDA and CDR2 is SQIVND in the germline V gene (reference sequence). This receptor was obtained from a woman under 40 with COVID-19, enrolled during active disease. The J gene is TRBJ2-1, the V gene TRBV19; TRBD2 aligns across 7 bases. Sequencing used peripheral blood. CDR3 sequence reads: CASTSGGRPYNEQFF. The CDR3 nucleotides are TGTGCCAGTACCTCGGGCGGGAGACCCTACAATGAGCAGTTCTTC. The full variable domain, completed using reference TRBV19 and TRBJ2-1, is DGGITQSPKYLFRKEGQNVTLSCEQNLNHDAMYWYRQDPGQGLRLIYYSQIVNDFQKGDIAEGYSVSREKKESFPLTVTSAQKNPTAFYLCASTSGGRPYNEQFFGPGTRLTVL.